The 26 T cell receptor beta chains below come from one sample, sequenced in a study of T cell responses to AZD1222 COVID-19 vaccine (dated by TCRdb to the early 2020s). This sample's time point label indicates: baseline before first vaccination. Library method: the immunoSEQ multiplex PCR assay. As stored in TCRdb, this immuneACCESS dataset retains in-frame rearrangements with V and J assigned. A fraction of the clones does not appear; measured against another copy, unresolved V genes explain less than half of the discrepancy, and the remainder lacks a known reason. Counted in this sample were 75,000 to 90,000 clones; 70% to 80% of them appeared once. Together, the top ten hold approximately 21% of the sample. The sample in question was peripheral blood, obtained on day 0 of AZD1222 vaccination. These receptors were obtained from an adult in good health.

This clone was seen a few times. V usage is TRBV30 and J usage is TRBJ1-1; D is uncertain. The CDR3 is 13 residues long. Trimming took off 3 bases at V and 10 bases at J, with 18 bases between the two ends. Per germline, CDR1 GTSNPN and CDR2 SVGIG (reference sequence). This CDR3 reads CAWSSGPRLGAFF. The CDR3 DNA follows: TGTGCCTGGAGCTCCGGGCCGCGGTTGGGAGCTTTCTTT.

The chain is built from TRBV30 and TRBJ1-1, with 9 bases fitting TRBD1. This CDR3 comprises 13 residues. CDR1 is GTSNPN, CDR2 SVGIG, per germline (reference sequence). V trimming: 2 bases; J trimming: 5 bases; junction bases outside the gene matches: 3. CDR3 sequence: CAWSRGTGTEAFF. In DNA form, the CDR3 reads TGTGCCTGGAGTAGAGGGACAGGGACTGAAGCTTTCTTT. The full variable domain, its missing parts supplied by reference TRBV30 and TRBJ1-1, is SQTIHQWPATLVQPVGSPLSLECTVEGTSNPNLYWYRQAAGRGLQLLFYSVGIGQISSEVPQNLSASRPQDRQFILSSKKLLLSDSGFYLCAWSRGTGTEAFFGQGTRLTVV.

This rearrangement joins TRBV2 to TRBJ2-7; TRBD1 matches at 7 bases. J was trimmed by 2 bases and V by 6 bases; bases with no gene match: 4. There are 13 residues in the CDR3. Germline V gene sequence: CDR1 SNHLY, CDR2 FYNNEI. The CDR3 nucleotides are TGTGCCAGCAGGTCAGGACAGGCCTACGAGCAGTACTTC. Encoded protein: CASRSGQAYEQYF.

The chain carries TRBV7-8 and TRBJ2-1, with 8 bases lining up with TRBD2. Germline V gives CDR1 SGHVS, CDR2 FQNEAQ. CDR3 length: 15 amino acids. With V trimmed by 1 base and J by 2 bases, 1 base remained unmatched. The CDR3 spells CASSLGLATYNEQFF. CDR3 in DNA: TGTGCCAGCAGCTTAGGACTAGCGACCTACAATGAGCAGTTCTTC.

The chain recombines TRBV6-6 with TRBJ1-3; D ambiguous. Per the germline V gene, CDR1 is MNHNY and CDR2 is SVGAGI (reference sequence). The germline V and J ends were trimmed by 4 bases and 4 bases, with 11 bases remaining between them. CDR3 length: 14 residues. The DNA of the CDR3 is TGTGCCAGCAGTTCTACCCCATCGGGAAACACCATATATTTT. Amino acid sequence: CASSSTPSGNTIYF.

V and J are TRBV3-1 (or the pseudogene TRBV3-2) and TRBJ2-2; D may be TRBD1 (6 bases). This CDR3 has 15 amino acids. Germline CDR1 reads LGHDT; CDR2 reads YNNKEL (reference sequence). V dropped 6 bases and J dropped 6 bases, with 17 bases sitting between them. The CDR3 region has the DNA TGTGCCAGCAGTCCCGGGACAAGTGACCCCGGGGAGCTGTTTTTT. This sequence encodes CASSPGTSDPGELFF.

This clone has just a few counts. The chain uses TRBV19 and TRBJ1-6; D not certain. The ends were cut back, 4 bases at V and 14 bases at J, with 12 bases in the middle. The V gene's germline CDR1 is LNHDA and CDR2 SQIVND (reference sequence). CDR3 length equals 12 residues. The chain's CDR3 is CASSTWGNALHF. The CDR3 DNA sequence: TGTGCCAGTAGTACCTGGGGTAACGCCCTCCACTTT.

This chain links TRBV9 with TRBJ1-5, with D perhaps matching TRBD1 (5 bases). The V gene's germline CDR1 is SGDLS and CDR2 YYNGEE. V was trimmed by 3 bases and J by 1 base, leaving 11 bases between them. The CDR3 consists of 15 residues. DNA of the CDR3: TGTGCCAGCAGCGCTGGGGGATTGAGCAATCAGCCCCAGCATTTT. This sequence encodes CASSAGGLSNQPQHF.

This clone was detected only a few times. The chain has TRBV6-2 or TRBV6-3 and TRBJ2-1; no reliable D call. Germline V gene lookup returns CDR1 MNHEY and CDR2 SVGEGT. Trimming removed 0 bases from V and 5 bases from J, with 5 bases in between. CDR3 size: 13 residues. The CDR3 nucleotides are TGTGCCAGCAGTTACTCGAAAAACAATGAGCAGTTCTTC. Translation: CASSYSKNNEQFF.

The V and J genes are TRBV5-5 and TRBJ1-5; D is ambiguous. Deletions cut 4 bases from V and 0 bases from J, with 14 bases between. Germline V gene sequence: CDR1 SGHKS, CDR2 YYEKEE (reference sequence). The CDR3 length is 16 residues. For the CDR3, the DNA is TGTGCCAGCAGCCTTGGATACGGGGATAGCAATCAGCCCCAGCATTTT. Translated: CASSLGYGDSNQPQHF. Combining the CDR3 with reference TRBV5-5 and TRBJ1-5 gives the whole variable domain DAGVTQSPTHLIKTRGQQVTLRCSPISGHKSVSWYQQVLGQGPQFIFQYYEKEERGRGNFPDRFSARQFPNYSSELNVNALLLGDSALYLCASSLGYGDSNQPQHFGDGTRLSIL.

The chain links TRBV7-2 to TRBJ2-2, with a weak D call TRBD2 (6 bases). This CDR3 has 14 residues. CDR1 is SGHTA and CDR2 is FQGNSA in the germline V gene. V lost 5 bases, J lost 1 base, and 8 bases lay in between. CDR3 amino acids: CASSISGNTGELFF. The CDR3 DNA follows: TGTGCCAGCAGCATTAGCGGGAACACCGGGGAGCTGTTTTTT.

The V and J genes are TRBV10-3 and TRBJ2-1, with TRBD2 as a possible D gene (5 bases). Per germline, CDR1 ENHRY and CDR2 SYGVKD. This CDR3 is built from 18 residues. V was pared by 2 bases and J by 6 bases, with 23 bases between. The CDR3 is CAISEPLGRNRSFNEQFF. CDR3 in DNA: TGTGCCATCAGTGAGCCCTTGGGGAGAAACCGTAGTTTCAATGAGCAGTTCTTC.

This chain uses TRBV11-2 with TRBJ1-2; D gene uncertain. The CDR3 spans 14 residues. The V end lost 5 bases, the J end lost 2 bases, and 12 bases lay between the germline ends. CDR1 is SGHAT and CDR2 is FQNNGV in the germline V gene. This chain's CDR3 is CASSRTESNYGYTF. The CDR3 nucleotides are TGTGCCAGCAGCCGGACGGAGTCCAACTATGGCTACACCTTC.

The chain joins TRBV3-1 (or the pseudogene TRBV3-2) to TRBJ1-1; D gene ambiguous. The CDR3 is 15 residues long. V was trimmed by 1 base and J by 6 bases, leaving 15 bases between them. CDR1 LGHDT and CDR2 YNNKEL come from the germline V gene (reference sequence). The chain's CDR3 is CASSQGTGIGPEAFF. The DNA for the CDR3 is TGTGCCAGCAGCCAAGGGACGGGAATAGGTCCTGAAGCTTTCTTT.

The chain uses TRBV7-6 and TRBJ2-7; D is unclear. CDR1 and CDR2 (germline): SGHVS, FNYEAQ. V was trimmed by 1 base and J by 4 bases, leaving 11 bases between them. The CDR3 runs to 14 residues. CDR3 residues: CASSLGSGLYEQYF. DNA of the CDR3: TGTGCCAGCAGCTTAGGTTCCGGTTTGTACGAGCAGTACTTC. Using reference TRBV7-6 and TRBJ2-7 for the parts outside the CDR3, the full variable domain is GAGVSQSPRYKVTKRGQDVALRCDPISGHVSLYWYRQALGQGPEFLTYFNYEAQQDKSGLPNDRFSAERPEGSISTLTIQRTEQRDSAMYRCASSLGSGLYEQYFGPGTRLTVT.

This clone came up once. V gene TRBV27 combines with J gene TRBJ2-6, with D uncertain. This CDR3 comprises 14 residues. V lost 3 bases, J lost 0 bases, and 3 bases lay in between. Germline V gene sequence: CDR1 MNHEY, CDR2 SMNVEV (reference sequence). The CDR3 spells CASSFYSGANVLTF. The CDR3 DNA sequence: TGTGCCAGCAGTTTCTACTCTGGGGCCAACGTCCTGACTTTC. The complete variable domain, with remaining parts taken from reference TRBV27 and TRBJ2-6, reads EAQVTQNPRYLITVTGKKLTVTCSQNMNHEYMSWYRQDPGLGLRQIYYSMNVEVTDKGDVPEGYKVSRKEKRNFPLILESPSPNQTSLYFCASSFYSGANVLTFGAGSRLTVL.

J is TRBJ1-1 and V is TRBV2, with D perhaps matching TRBD1 (5 bases). This CDR3 comprises 14 residues. Germline values: CDR1 SNHLY, CDR2 FYNNEI. V was clipped by 4 bases and J by 4 bases, with 13 bases between them. The CDR3 here is CASSGPGHPTEAFF. DNA of the CDR3: TGTGCCAGCAGTGGGCCCGGACATCCCACTGAAGCTTTCTTT.

The CDR3 sequence is CASSSMRLGANVLTF. The DNA for the CDR3 is TGTGCCAGCAGCAGCATGAGGCTTGGGGCCAACGTCCTGACTTTC. The V and J genes are TRBV21-1 and TRBJ2-6; the table's D call of TRBD2 was not tested on the DNA. TRBV21-1 is a pseudogene locus. The CDR3 is 15 amino acids.

The CDR3: CSASYGEKAQYF. The CDR3 DNA is TGCAGTGCTAGTTACGGGGAGAAGGCCCAGTACTTC. The chain couples TRBV20-1 to TRBJ2-5; D might be TRBD2 (5 bases). CDR3 length equals 12 residues. V was cut by 3 bases and J by 9 bases, with 14 bases left in between. Per germline, CDR1 DFQATT and CDR2 SNEGSKA (reference sequence).

J is TRBJ2-1 and V is TRBV5-4, with 9 positions matching TRBD2. V shed 0 bases, J shed 10 bases, and the junction held 5 bases outside the gene matches. The CDR3 extends over 14 amino acids. Per germline, CDR1 SGHNT and CDR2 YYREEE (reference sequence). The CDR3 DNA reads TGTGCCAGCAGCTTGGCTAGCGGGAACTCCGAGCAGTTCTTC. This gives the protein CASSLASGNSEQFF.

The chain employs TRBV2 and TRBJ1-1; TRBD1 is a possible D gene (5 bases). CDR3 length: 14 amino acids. Trimming pared 9 bases from V and 5 bases from J, leaving 19 bases between. The germline V gene encodes CDR1 SNHLY and CDR2 FYNNEI. For the CDR3, the DNA is TGTGCCAGGAGACGGGACGGACTTGGAACTGAAGCTTTCTTT. Translation gives CARRRDGLGTEAFF. The variable domain in full, completed from reference TRBV2 and TRBJ1-1, reads EPEVTQTPSHQVTQMGQEVILRCVPISNHLYFYWYRQILGQKVEFLVSFYNNEISEKSEIFDDQFSVERPDGSNFTLKIRSTKLEDSAMYFCARRRDGLGTEAFFGQGTRLTVV.

This clone was observed a handful of times. The rearrangement joins TRBV2 to TRBJ2-2; D is ambiguous. The CDR3 is 13 residues long. Germline CDR1 reads SNHLY; CDR2 reads FYNNEI. Deletions cut 7 bases from V and 7 bases from J, with 13 bases between. CDR3 bases: TGTGCCAGCAAGCTGGATGGGCACGGGGAGCTGTTTTTT. Its protein product is CASKLDGHGELFF.

This clone was seen once. The J gene is TRBJ2-7, the V gene TRBV28; unclear D gene. Trimming left V 5 bases short and J 3 bases short, with 20 bases between. The CDR3 loop spans 16 amino acids. Germline-derived CDR1 and CDR2 are MDHEN and SYDVKM. CDR3 sequence reads: CASSPPSLTADYEQYF. The CDR3 nucleotides are TGTGCCAGCAGTCCCCCCTCGTTAACGGCAGACTACGAGCAGTACTTC.

The chain couples TRBV6-5 to TRBJ1-3; no reliable D call. The germline V gene has CDR1 MNHEY and CDR2 SVGAGI. The CDR3 is 13 amino acids. Trimming pared 7 bases from V and 0 bases from J, leaving 7 bases between. CDR3 sequence: CASTGNSGNTIYF. The CDR3, as DNA: TGTGCCAGCACTGGAAACTCTGGAAACACCATATATTTT.

The CDR3 loop is CASQISVFLPYEQYF. In nucleotides, the CDR3 is TGTGCCAGCCAAATATCGGTATTCCTGCCCTACGAGCAGTACTTC. V is TRBV6-5 and J is TRBJ2-7; D is unclear. This CDR3 comprises 15 residues. Germline CDR1 and CDR2: MNHEY and SVGAGI. V lost 8 bases to trimming and J lost 2 bases, with 19 bases between them.

V is TRBV29-1 and J is TRBJ1-1; perhaps TRBD1 as D (6 bases). CDR1 SQVTM and CDR2 ANQGSEA come from the germline V gene. The CDR3 is made up of 13 amino acids. V was cut by 4 bases and J by 2 bases, with 11 bases left in between. The CDR3 sequence: CSVANRANTEAFF. CDR3 nucleotides: TGCAGCGTTGCGAACAGGGCTAACACTGAAGCTTTCTTT.